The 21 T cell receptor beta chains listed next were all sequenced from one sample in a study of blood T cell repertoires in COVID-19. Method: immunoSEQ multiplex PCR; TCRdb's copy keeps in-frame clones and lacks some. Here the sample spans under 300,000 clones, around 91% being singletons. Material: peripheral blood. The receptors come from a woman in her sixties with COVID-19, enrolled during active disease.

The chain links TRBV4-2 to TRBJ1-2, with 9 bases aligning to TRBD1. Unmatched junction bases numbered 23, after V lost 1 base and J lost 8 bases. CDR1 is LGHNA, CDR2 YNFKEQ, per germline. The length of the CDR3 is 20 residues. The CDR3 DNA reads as TGTGCCAGCAGCCAAGTCTGGGTGGGGGGACAGGGCTTTCTCAGCGGAGGCTACACCTTC. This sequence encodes CASSQVWVGGQGFLSGGYTF.

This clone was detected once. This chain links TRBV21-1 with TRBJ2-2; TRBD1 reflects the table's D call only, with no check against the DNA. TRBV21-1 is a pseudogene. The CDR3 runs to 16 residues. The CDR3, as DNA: TGTGCCAGCAGCAAATTAGTGGGCCAGAACACCGGGGAGCTGTTTTTT. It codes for CASSKLVGQNTGELFF.

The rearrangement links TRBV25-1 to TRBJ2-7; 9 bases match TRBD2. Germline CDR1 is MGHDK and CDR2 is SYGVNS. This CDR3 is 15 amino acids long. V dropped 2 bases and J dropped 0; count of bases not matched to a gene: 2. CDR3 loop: CASSEAGGSSYEQYF. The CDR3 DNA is TGTGCCAGCAGTGAAGCGGGGGGGAGCTCCTACGAGCAGTACTTC.

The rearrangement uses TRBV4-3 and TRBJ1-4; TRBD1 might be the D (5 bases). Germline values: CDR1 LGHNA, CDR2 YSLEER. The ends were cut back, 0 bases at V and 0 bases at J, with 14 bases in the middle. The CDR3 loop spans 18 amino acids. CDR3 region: CASSQDSHRSATNEKLFF. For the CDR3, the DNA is TGCGCCAGCAGCCAAGATTCCCACAGGAGTGCAACTAATGAAAAACTGTTTTTT.

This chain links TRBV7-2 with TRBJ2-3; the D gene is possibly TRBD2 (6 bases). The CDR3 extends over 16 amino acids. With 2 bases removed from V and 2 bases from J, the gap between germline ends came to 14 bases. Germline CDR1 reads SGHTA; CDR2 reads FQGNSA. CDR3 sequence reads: CASSLNGGANTDTQYF. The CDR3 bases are TGTGCCAGCAGCTTAAACGGCGGGGCAAACACAGATACGCAGTATTTT.

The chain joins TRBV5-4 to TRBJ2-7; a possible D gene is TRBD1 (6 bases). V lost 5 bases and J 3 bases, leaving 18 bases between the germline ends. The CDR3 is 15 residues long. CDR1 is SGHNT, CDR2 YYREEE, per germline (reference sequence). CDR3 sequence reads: CASSLGQGFLYEQYF. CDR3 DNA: TGTGCCAGCAGTCTAGGGCAGGGGTTTCTCTACGAGCAGTACTTC.

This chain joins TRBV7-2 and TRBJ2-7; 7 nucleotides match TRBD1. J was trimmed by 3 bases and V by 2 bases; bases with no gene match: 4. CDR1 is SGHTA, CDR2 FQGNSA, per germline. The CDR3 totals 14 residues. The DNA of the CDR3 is TGTGCCAGCAGCTTACCAGGGGGTTACTACGAGCAGTACTTC. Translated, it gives CASSLPGGYYEQYF.

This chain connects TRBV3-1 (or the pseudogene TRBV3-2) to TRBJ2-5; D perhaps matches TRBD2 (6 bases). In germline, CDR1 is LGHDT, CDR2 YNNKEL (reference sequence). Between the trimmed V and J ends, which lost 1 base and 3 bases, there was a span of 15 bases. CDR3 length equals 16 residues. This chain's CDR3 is CASSQGQRWREETQYF. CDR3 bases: TGTGCCAGCAGCCAAGGGCAGCGGTGGAGGGAAGAGACCCAGTACTTC.

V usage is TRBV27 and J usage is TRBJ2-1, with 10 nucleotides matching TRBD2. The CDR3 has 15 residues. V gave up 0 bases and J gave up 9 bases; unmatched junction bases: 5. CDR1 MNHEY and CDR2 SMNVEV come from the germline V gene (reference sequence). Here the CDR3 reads CASSLSQRGGGEQFF. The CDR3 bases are TGTGCCAGCAGTTTATCCCAGCGGGGGGGCGGTGAGCAGTTCTTC.

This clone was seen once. The CDR3 sequence: CSVDSSNYGYTF. The CDR3 nucleotides read TGCAGCGTTGACAGTTCTAACTATGGCTACACCTTC. This sequence joins TRBV29-1 and TRBJ1-2; D is unclear. Between the trimmed V and J ends, which lost 3 bases and 0 bases, there was a span of 5 bases. CDR1 SQVTM and CDR2 ANQGSEA come from the germline V gene. CDR3 length: 12 amino acids.

CDR3 sequence: CASSRTGGEPGNTIYF. The CDR3 DNA reads TGTGCCAGTAGCCGAACAGGGGGCGAACCTGGAAACACCATATATTTT. The chain recombines TRBV19 with TRBJ1-3; 9 bases align to TRBD1. Germline CDR1 LNHDA, CDR2 SQIVND (reference sequence). This CDR3 comprises 16 residues. After removal of 6 bases from V and 2 bases from J, the junction contained 8 bases not matched to a gene.

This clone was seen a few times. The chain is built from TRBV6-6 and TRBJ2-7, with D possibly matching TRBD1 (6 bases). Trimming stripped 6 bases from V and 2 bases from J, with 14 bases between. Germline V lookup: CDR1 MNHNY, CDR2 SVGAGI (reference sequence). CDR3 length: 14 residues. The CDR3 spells CASRLQQGTYEQYF. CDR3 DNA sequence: TGTGCCAGCAGACTTCAACAGGGCACCTACGAGCAGTACTTC.

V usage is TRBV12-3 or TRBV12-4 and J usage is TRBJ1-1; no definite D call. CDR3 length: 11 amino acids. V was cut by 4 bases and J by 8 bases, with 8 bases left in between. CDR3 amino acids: CASSSLQEAFF. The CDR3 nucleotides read TGTGCCAGCAGTTCGCTACAGGAAGCTTTCTTT.

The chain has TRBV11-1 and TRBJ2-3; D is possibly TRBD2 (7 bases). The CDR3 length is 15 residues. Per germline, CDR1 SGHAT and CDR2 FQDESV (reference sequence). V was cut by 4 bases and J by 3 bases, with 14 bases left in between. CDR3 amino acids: CASSSRGAVTDTQYF. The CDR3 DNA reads TGTGCCAGCAGCTCCCGGGGGGCCGTTACAGATACGCAGTATTTT.

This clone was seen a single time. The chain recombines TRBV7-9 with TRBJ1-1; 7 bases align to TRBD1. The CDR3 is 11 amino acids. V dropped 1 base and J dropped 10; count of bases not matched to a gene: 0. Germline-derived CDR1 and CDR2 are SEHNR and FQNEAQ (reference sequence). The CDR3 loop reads CASSLDRGAFF. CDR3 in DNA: TGTGCCAGCAGCTTAGACAGGGGAGCTTTCTTT.

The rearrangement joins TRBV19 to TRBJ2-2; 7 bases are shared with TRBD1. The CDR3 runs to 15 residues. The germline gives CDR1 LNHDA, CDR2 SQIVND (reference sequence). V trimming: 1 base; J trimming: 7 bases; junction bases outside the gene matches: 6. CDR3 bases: TGTGCCAGTAGTATAGTGGGGACAGTCTTCGGGGAGCTGTTTTTT. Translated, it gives CASSIVGTVFGELFF. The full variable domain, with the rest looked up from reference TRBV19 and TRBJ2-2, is DGGITQSPKYLFRKEGQNVTLSCEQNLNHDAMYWYRQDPGQGLRLIYYSQIVNDFQKGDIAEGYSVSREKKESFPLTVTSAQKNPTAFYLCASSIVGTVFGELFFGEGSRLTVL.

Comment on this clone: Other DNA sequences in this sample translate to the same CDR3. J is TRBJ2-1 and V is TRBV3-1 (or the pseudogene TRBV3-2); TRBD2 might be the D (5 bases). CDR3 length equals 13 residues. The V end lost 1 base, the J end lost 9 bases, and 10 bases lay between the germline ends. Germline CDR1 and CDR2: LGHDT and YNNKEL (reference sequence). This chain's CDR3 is CASSQVPEGEQFF. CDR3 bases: TGTGCCAGCAGCCAAGTTCCTGAGGGTGAGCAGTTCTTC.

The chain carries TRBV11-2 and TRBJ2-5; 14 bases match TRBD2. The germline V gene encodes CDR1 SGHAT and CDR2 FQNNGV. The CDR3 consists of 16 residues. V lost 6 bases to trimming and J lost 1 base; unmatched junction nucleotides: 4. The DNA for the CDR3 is TGTGCCAGCAGTCCTGGACTAGCGGGGGGCCAAGAGACCCAGTACTTC. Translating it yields CASSPGLAGGQETQYF.

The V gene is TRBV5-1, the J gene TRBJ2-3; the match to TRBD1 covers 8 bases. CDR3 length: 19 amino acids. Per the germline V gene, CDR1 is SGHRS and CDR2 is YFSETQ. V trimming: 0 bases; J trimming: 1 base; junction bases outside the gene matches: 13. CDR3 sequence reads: CASSLDPDRAGTRTDTQYF. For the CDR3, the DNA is TGCGCCAGCAGCTTGGATCCGGACAGGGCAGGCACTCGCACAGATACGCAGTATTTT.

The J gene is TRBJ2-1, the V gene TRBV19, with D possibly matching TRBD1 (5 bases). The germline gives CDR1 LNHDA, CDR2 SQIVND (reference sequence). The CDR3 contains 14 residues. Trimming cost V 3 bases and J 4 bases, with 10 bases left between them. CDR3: CASSIGTGYNEQFF. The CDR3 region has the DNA TGTGCCAGTAGTATCGGTACAGGATACAATGAGCAGTTCTTC.

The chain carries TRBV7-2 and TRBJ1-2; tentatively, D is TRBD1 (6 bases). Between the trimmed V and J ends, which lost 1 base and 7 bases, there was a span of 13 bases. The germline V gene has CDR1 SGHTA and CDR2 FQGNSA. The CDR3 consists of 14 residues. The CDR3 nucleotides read TGTGCCAGCAGCTTAGGGGGGGGGCTCATTGGCTACACCTTC. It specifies CASSLGGGLIGYTF.